The 3 T cell receptor beta chains reported below all come from one sample, sequenced in a study of brain T cells in children with intractable seizures. Time point indicated: blood from clinic visit 5 months post-surgery; TSC patient then seizure free. Libraries were prepared by immunoSEQ multiplex PCR; TCRdb keeps only in-frame clonotypes and omits some of them. The repertoire has 340,000 or so clones, about 94% of them found once; the top ten carry about 5.8%. The material was peripheral blood, obtained more than 4 months after surgery. The receptors shown here come from a boy under two years old with tuberous sclerosis and intractable seizures.

This rearrangement joins TRBV11-2 to TRBJ1-1; TRBD1 matches at 8 bases. The trim removed 0 bases at V and 3 bases at J, leaving 9 bases unmatched. Germline loops: CDR1 SGHAT, CDR2 FQNNGV. The CDR3 consists of 17 residues. DNA of the CDR3: TGTGCCAGCAGCTTAGATCCAGGGGGCCGTGGGGACACTGAAGCTTTCTTT. Its protein product is CASSLDPGGRGDTEAFF.

The gene calls are TRBV13 and TRBJ2-1; D is perhaps TRBD1 or TRBD2 (5 bases each). Germline CDR1 and CDR2: PRHDT and FYEKMQ (reference sequence). The ends were cut back, 4 bases at V and 5 bases at J, with 12 bases in the middle. This CDR3 has 14 residues. The CDR3 DNA is TGTGCCAGCAGCTACCGGGACGGACACAATGAGCAGTTCTTC. Translating it yields CASSYRDGHNEQFF. Supplemented by reference TRBV13 and TRBJ2-1, the full variable domain reads AAGVIQSPRHLIKEKRETATLKCYPIPRHDTVYWYQQGPGQDPQFLISFYEKMQSDKGSIPDRFSAQQFSDYHSELNMSSLELGDSALYFCASSYRDGHNEQFFGPGTRLTVL.

This chain joins TRBV11-3 and TRBJ2-2; D unresolved. Germline CDR1 SGHNT, CDR2 YENEEA. The CDR3 extends over 13 amino acids. V shed 1 base and J shed 4 bases, with 4 bases lying between them. Here the CDR3 reads CASSLVGTGELFF. The CDR3 region has the DNA TGTGCCAGCAGCTTAGTTGGCACCGGGGAGCTGTTTTTT.